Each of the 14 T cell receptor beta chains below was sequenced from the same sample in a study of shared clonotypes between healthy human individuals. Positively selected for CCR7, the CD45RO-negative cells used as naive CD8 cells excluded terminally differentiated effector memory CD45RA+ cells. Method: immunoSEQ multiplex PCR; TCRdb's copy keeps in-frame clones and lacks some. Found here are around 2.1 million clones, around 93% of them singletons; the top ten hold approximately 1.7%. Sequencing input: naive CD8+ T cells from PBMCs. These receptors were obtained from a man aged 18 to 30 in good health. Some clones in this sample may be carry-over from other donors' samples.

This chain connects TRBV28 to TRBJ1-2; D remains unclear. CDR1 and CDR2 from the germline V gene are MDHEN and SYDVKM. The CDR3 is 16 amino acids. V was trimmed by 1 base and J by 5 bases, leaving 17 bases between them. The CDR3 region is CASSLSAVTDPYGYTF. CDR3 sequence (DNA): TGTGCCAGCAGTTTATCGGCAGTCACGGACCCTTATGGCTACACCTTC.

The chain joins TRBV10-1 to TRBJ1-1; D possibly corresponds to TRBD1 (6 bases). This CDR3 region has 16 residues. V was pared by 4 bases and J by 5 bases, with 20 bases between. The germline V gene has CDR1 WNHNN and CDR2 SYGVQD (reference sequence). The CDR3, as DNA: TGCGCCAGCAGTGCTCCCACTGGGGGGGCGAGGACTGAAGCTTTCTTT. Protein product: CASSAPTGGARTEAFF.

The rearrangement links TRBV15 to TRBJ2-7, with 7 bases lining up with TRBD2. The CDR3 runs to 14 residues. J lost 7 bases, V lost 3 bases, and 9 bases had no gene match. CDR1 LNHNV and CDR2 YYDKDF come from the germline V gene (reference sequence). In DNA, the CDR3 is TGTGCCACCAGCAGCGGGACTACGCTTGGGGAGCAGTACTTC. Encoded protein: CATSSGTTLGEQYF.

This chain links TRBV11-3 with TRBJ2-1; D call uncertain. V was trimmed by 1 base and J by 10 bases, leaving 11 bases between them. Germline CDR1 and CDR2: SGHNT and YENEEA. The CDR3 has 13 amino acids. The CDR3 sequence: CASSLGPITEQFF. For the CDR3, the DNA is TGTGCCAGCAGCTTAGGACCTATAACGGAGCAGTTCTTC.

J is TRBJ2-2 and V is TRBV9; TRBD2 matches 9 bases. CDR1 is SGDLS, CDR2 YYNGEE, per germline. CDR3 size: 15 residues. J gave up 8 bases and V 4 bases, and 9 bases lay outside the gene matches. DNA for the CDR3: TGTGCCAGCAGCCCGACTAGCGGCAGAGGAGGGGAGCTGTTTTTT. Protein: CASSPTSGRGGELFF. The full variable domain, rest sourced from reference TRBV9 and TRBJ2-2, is DSGVTQTPKHLITATGQRVTLRCSPRSGDLSVYWYQQSLDQGLQFLIQYYNGEERAKGNILERFSAQQFPDLHSELNLSSLELGDSALYFCASSPTSGRGGELFFGEGSRLTVL.

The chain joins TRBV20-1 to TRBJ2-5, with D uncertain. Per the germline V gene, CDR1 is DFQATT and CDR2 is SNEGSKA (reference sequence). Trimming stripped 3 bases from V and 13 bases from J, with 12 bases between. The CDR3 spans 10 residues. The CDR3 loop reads CSASPGPAYF. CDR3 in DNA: TGCAGTGCTAGTCCGGGCCCCGCGTACTTC.

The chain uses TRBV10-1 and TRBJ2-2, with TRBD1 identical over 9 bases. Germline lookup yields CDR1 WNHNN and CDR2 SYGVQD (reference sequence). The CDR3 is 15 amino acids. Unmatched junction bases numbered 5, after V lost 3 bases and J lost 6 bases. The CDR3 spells CASSDVGQGSGELFF. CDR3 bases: TGCGCCAGCAGTGATGTAGGACAGGGGTCCGGGGAGCTGTTTTTT.

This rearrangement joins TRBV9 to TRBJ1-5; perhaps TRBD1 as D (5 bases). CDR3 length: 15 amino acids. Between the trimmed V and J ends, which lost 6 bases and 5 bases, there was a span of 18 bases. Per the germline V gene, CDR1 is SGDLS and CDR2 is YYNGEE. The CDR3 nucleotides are TGTGCCAGCACTCCCGGGGGTCGGGTGGATCAGCCCCAGCATTTT. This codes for CASTPGGRVDQPQHF.

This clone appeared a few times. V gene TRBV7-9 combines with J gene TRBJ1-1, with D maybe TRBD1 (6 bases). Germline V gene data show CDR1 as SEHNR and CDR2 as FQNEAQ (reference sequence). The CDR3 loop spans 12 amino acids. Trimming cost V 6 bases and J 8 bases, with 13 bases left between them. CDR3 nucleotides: TGTGCCAGCAGACAGGGACCGAGAGAAGCTTTCTTT. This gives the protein CASRQGPREAFF.

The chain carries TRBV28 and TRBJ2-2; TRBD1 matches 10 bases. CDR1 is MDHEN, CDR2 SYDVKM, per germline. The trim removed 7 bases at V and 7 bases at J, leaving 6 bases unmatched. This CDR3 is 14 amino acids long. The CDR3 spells CASIRQGADGELFF. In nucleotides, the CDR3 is TGTGCCAGCATCCGACAGGGGGCCGACGGGGAGCTGTTTTTT.

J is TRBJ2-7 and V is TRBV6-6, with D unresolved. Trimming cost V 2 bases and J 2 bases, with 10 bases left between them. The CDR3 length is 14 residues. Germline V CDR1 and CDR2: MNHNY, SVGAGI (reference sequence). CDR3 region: CASSYHTGTYEQYF. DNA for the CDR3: TGTGCCAGCAGTTACCACACCGGCACCTACGAGCAGTACTTC.

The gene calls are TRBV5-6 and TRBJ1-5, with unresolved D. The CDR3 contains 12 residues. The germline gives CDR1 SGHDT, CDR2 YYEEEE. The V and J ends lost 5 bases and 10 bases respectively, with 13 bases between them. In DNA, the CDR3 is TGTGCCAGCAGTTTCGGGCGTTTTCCCCAGCATTTT. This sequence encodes CASSFGRFPQHF.

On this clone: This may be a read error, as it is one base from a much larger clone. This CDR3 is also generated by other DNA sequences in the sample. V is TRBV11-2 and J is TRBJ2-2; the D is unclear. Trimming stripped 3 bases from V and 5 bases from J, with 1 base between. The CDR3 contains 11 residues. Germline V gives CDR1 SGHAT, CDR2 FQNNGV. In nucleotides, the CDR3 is TGTGCCAGCAGCTTGACCGGGGAGCTGTTTTTT. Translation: CASSLTGELFF.

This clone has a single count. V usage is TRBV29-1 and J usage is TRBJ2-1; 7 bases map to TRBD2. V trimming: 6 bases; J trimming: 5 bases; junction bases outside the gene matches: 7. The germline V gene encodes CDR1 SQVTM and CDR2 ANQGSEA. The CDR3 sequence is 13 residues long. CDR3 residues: CSVLSGTDNEQFF. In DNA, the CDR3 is TGCAGCGTCCTGAGCGGGACCGACAATGAGCAGTTCTTC.